This record concerns one T cell receptor beta chain sequence. No antigen is known for it. The record originates from a study of T cell repertoires in cytomegalovirus infection. Turning to the study itself: In the study, CMV epitopes included recently identified HLA-C-restricted and well-studied HLA-B-restricted ones. CMV infection together with matching HLA type was indicated by public TCR beta signatures.

TCRdb independently ran MiXCR on the reads; one entry per CDR3 protein. Counted here are 450,000 to 550,000 distinct CDR3 sequences, about 42% occurring once; the ten biggest clones make up 43%. The study's findings and limits: CMV-specific TCR beta clonotypes restricted by HLA-C dominated the ex vivo response.

The germline CDR1 and CDR2 sequences are MNHNS and SASEGT. The CDR3 runs 15 residues. V lost 7 bases and J lost 4; bases outside the gene matches: 10. The receptor was isolated from a human donor in good health (CMV status not recorded). Some clones in this sample may be carry-over from other donors' samples. The material was cultured PBMCs, obtained from culture after CMV antigen stimulation. This chain joins TRBV6-1 and TRBJ2-3; the match to TRBD2 covers 8 bases. DNA for the CDR3: TGTGCCAGCACCCGGGGGCGGGGGGCCGCAGATACGCAGTATTTT. It translates to CASTRGRGAADTQYF.